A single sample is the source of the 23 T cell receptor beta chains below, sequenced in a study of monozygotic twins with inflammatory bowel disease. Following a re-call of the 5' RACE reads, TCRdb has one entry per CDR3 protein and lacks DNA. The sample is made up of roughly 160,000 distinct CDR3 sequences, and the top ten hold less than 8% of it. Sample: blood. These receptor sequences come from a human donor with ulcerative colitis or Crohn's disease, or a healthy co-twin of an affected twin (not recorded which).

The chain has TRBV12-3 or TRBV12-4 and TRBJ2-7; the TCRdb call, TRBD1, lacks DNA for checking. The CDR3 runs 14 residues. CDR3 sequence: CASRPAGGAYEQYF.

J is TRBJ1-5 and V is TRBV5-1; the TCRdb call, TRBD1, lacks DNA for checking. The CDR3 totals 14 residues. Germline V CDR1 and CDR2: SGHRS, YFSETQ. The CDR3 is CASSLGAGGQPQHF.

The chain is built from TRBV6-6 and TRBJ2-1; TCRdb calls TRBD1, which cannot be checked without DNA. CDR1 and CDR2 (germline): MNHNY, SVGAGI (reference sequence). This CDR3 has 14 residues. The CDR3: CASSYGQENNEQFF.

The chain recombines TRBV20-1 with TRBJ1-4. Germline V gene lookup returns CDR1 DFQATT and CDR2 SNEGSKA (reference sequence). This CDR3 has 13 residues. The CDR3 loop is CSARTGIGEKLFF.

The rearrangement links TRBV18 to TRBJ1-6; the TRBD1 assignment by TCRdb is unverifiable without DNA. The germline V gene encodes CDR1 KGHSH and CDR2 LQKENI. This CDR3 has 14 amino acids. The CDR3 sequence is CASSNDRGNSPLHF.

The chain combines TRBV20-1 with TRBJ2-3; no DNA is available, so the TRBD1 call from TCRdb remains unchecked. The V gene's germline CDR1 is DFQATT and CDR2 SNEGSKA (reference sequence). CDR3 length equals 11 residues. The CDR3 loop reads CSARRGDTQYF.

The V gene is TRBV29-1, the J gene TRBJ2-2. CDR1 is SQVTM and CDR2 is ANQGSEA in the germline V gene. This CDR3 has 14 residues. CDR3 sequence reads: CSVGAGVNTGELFF.

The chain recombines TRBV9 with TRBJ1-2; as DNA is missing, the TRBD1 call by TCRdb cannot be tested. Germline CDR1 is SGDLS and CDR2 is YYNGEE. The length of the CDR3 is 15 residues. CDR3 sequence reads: CASSPPGTGMFGYTF.

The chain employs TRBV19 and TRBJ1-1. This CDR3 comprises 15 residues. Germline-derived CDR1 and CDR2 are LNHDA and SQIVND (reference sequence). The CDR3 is CASSIDSDLNTEAFF.

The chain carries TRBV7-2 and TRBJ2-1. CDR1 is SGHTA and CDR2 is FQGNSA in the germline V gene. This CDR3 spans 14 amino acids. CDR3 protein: CASSSDSTNNEQFF.

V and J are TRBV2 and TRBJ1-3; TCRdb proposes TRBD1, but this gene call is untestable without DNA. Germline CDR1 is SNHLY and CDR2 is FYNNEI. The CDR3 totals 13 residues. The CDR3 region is CASSSQGSNTIYF.

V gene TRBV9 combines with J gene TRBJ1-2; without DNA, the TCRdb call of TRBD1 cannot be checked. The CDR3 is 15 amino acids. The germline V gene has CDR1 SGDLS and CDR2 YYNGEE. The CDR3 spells CASSVGGGSNYGYTF. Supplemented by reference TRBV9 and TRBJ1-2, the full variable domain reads DSGVTQTPKHLITATGQRVTLRCSPRSGDLSVYWYQQSLDQGLQFLIQYYNGEERAKGNILERFSAQQFPDLHSELNLSSLELGDSALYFCASSVGGGSNYGYTFGSGTRLTVV.

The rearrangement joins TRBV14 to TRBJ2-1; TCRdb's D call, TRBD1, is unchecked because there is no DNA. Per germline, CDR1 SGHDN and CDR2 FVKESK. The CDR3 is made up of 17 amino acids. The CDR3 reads CASSQLRQEGWLNEQFF.

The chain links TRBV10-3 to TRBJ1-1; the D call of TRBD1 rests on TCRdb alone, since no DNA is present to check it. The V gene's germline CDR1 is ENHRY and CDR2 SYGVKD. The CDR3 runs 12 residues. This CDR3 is CAISPGGAEAFF.

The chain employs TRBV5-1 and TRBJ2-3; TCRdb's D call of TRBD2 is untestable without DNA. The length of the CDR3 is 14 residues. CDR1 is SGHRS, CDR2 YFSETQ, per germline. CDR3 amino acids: CASRDRARTDTQYF. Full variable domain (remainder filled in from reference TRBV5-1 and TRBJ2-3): KAGVTQTPRYLIKTRGQQVTLSCSPISGHRSVSWYQQTPGQGLQFLFEYFSETQRNKGNFPGRFSGRQFSNSRSEMNVSTLELGDSALYLCASRDRARTDTQYFGPGTRLTVL.

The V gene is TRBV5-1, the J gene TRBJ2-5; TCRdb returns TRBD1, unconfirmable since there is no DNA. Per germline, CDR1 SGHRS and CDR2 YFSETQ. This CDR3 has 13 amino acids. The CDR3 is CASSLVARETQYF.

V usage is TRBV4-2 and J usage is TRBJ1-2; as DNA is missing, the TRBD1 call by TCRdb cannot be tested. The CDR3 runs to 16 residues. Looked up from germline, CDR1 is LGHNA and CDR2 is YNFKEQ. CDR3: CASSQQGDLTNYGYTF.

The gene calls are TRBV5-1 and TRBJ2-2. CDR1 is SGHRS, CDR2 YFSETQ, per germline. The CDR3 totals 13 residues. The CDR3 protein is CASSSGPTGELFF.

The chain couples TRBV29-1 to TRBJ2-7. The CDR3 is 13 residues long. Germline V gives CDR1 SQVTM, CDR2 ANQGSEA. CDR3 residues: CSVESGSTHEQYF.

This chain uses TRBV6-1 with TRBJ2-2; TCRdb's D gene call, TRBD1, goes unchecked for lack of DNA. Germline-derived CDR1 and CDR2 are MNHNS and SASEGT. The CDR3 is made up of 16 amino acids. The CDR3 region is CASTKQGVSLTGELFF.

The CDR3 reads CASSPGTGREQYF. The rearrangement joins TRBV11-2 to TRBJ2-7; TCRdb outputs TRBD1, but without DNA this stays unchecked. This CDR3 comprises 13 residues. Germline loops: CDR1 SGHAT, CDR2 FQNNGV.

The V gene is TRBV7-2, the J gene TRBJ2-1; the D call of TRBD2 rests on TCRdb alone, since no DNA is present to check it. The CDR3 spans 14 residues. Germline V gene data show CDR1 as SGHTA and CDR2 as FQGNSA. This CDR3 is CASSLWAGENEQFF.

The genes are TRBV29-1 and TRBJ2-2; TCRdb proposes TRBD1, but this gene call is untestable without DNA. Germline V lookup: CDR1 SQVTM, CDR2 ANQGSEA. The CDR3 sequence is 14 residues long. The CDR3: CSVVTGGTTGELFF.